Listed here are 26 T cell receptor beta chains from one sample, sequenced in a study of blood T cell repertoires in COVID-19. The table came from immunoSEQ multiplex PCR; TCRdb's copy has only in-frame clones and leaves some out. The table records tens of thousands of clones, approximately 77% of them present only once. Source material: peripheral blood. The receptors here all came from a human donor in a cohort sampled during active COVID-19.

The genes are TRBV5-4 and TRBJ1-2, with TRBD1 matching over 9 bases. This CDR3 has 15 residues. Germline V gives CDR1 SGHNT, CDR2 YYREEE (reference sequence). V was clipped by 3 bases and J by 4 bases; unmatched bases: 7. CDR3 sequence: CASSWGQGTGYGYTF. The CDR3 region has the DNA TGTGCCAGCAGCTGGGGACAGGGAACAGGCTATGGCTACACCTTC.

This clone is categorized as medium-sized. This chain joins TRBV2 and TRBJ1-2; TRBD1 might be the D (6 bases). The CDR3 spans 12 residues. Germline V gene lookup returns CDR1 SNHLY and CDR2 FYNNEI. V was shortened by 3 bases and J by 5 bases, with 7 bases between the two germline ends. DNA for the CDR3: TGTGCCAGCAGTGATAGGGGGTATGGCTACACCTTC. Its translation is CASSDRGYGYTF.

Only one count was recorded for this clone. The chain combines TRBV19 with TRBJ1-5; the D gene is possibly TRBD1 (6 bases). Trimming left V 7 bases short and J 4 bases short, with 20 bases between. CDR3 length: 16 amino acids. Per the germline V gene, CDR1 is LNHDA and CDR2 is SQIVND (reference sequence). The CDR3, as DNA: TGTGCCAGTAAAGGAACCCCTGGACAGCTTAATCAGCCCCAGCATTTT. Its translation: CASKGTPGQLNQPQHF.

The rearrangement joins TRBV11-3 to TRBJ2-7, with 9 bases aligning to TRBD1. Germline V lookup: CDR1 SGHNT, CDR2 YENEEA. V was clipped by 6 bases and J by 3 bases; unmatched bases: 3. This CDR3 has 13 residues. The DNA of the CDR3 is TGTGCCAGCAGTGGGGACAGGGACTACGAGCAGTACTTC. The encoded protein is CASSGDRDYEQYF.

This chain links TRBV24-1 with TRBJ2-1, with 10 bases identical to TRBD2. Trimming took 5 bases from V and 7 from J; bases not matched to a gene: 7. Germline CDR1 is KGHDR and CDR2 is SFDVKD. The CDR3 length is 15 residues. The DNA for the CDR3 is TGTGCCACCAGTGGGGCTAGCGGGAGCCTTAATGAGCAGTTCTTC. This gives the protein CATSGASGSLNEQFF.

This clone was recorded a few times. In the same sample, other DNA sequences code for this CDR3. The chain carries TRBV19 and TRBJ2-7; 10 bases are a match to TRBD1. CDR3 length: 14 residues. Germline V lookup: CDR1 LNHDA, CDR2 SQIVND (reference sequence). With V trimmed by 3 bases and J by 3 bases, 2 bases remained unmatched. DNA for the CDR3: TGTGCCAGTAGTATGAGGACAGGGGGCTACGAGCAGTACTTC. Amino acids: CASSMRTGGYEQYF.

This chain joins TRBV12-5 and TRBJ2-3; 9 nucleotides align to TRBD1. CDR3 size: 16 residues. V shed 4 bases, J shed 4 bases, and the junction held 9 bases outside the gene matches. CDR1 and CDR2 from the germline V gene are LGHNT and FRNRAP. This CDR3 reads CASGSSRDRVADTQYF. DNA of the CDR3: TGTGCTAGTGGTTCCTCCCGGGACAGGGTCGCAGATACGCAGTATTTT.

In this sample, this clone turned up once. V gene TRBV5-4 combines with J gene TRBJ2-7; 10 bases fit TRBD1. The germline gives CDR1 SGHNT, CDR2 YYREEE (reference sequence). This CDR3 region has 15 residues. The trim removed 4 bases at V and 1 base at J, leaving 5 bases unmatched. DNA for the CDR3: TGTGCCAGCAGCATCGGGACAGGGGCTTCCTACGAGCAGTACTTC. Translated: CASSIGTGASYEQYF.

The chain employs TRBV15 and TRBJ1-4; D is undetermined. The CDR3 loop spans 15 amino acids. CDR1 and CDR2 from the germline V gene are LNHNV and YYDKDF (reference sequence). The V end was cut by 1 base, the J end by 4 bases, with 10 bases between. The DNA for the CDR3 is TGTGCCACCAGCAGAGCGGGGTCGGATAATGAAAAACTGTTTTTT. Translating it yields CATSRAGSDNEKLFF.

V gene TRBV10-3 combines with J gene TRBJ1-3; TRBD1 is a possible D gene (5 bases). This CDR3 has 20 residues. With 3 bases removed from V and 0 bases from J, the gap between germline ends came to 24 bases. The germline V gene has CDR1 ENHRY and CDR2 SYGVKD. In DNA, the CDR3 is TGTGCCATCAGTGAACCCTATGATCCGCCCGGACATCACTCTGGAAACACCATATATTTT. It translates to CAISEPYDPPGHHSGNTIYF.

Regarding this clone: The sample contains more than one DNA sequence encoding this CDR3. V gene TRBV27 combines with J gene TRBJ2-3; 7 bases line up with TRBD2. V lost 5 bases and J lost 2; bases outside the gene matches: 4. The CDR3 length is 14 residues. Germline V lookup: CDR1 MNHEY, CDR2 SMNVEV (reference sequence). CDR3 sequence: CASSRAGDTDTQYF. DNA for the CDR3: TGTGCCAGCAGTCGGGCGGGGGACACAGATACGCAGTATTTT.

This clone was seen more than once but under ten times. The chain couples TRBV3-1 (or the pseudogene TRBV3-2) to TRBJ1-2; D may be TRBD1 (6 bases). Germline CDR1 is LGHDT and CDR2 is YNNKEL (reference sequence). There are 12 residues in the CDR3. V lost 3 bases to trimming and J lost 7 bases, with 9 bases between them. CDR3 sequence: CASSQGAVGYTF. CDR3 coding DNA: TGTGCCAGCAGCCAGGGGGCGGTTGGCTACACCTTC.

The CDR3 here is CASSFNNLYEQYF. Written as DNA, the CDR3 is TGTGCCAGCAGCTTTAACAACCTCTACGAGCAGTACTTC. V usage is TRBV5-6 and J usage is TRBJ2-7; D unclear. V gave up 2 bases and J gave up 3 bases, with 9 bases separating them. This CDR3 region has 13 residues. Per the germline V gene, CDR1 is SGHDT and CDR2 is YYEEEE.

The chain has TRBV5-5 and TRBJ2-3; D not resolved. From germline, CDR1 is SGHKS and CDR2 YYEKEE (reference sequence). V was trimmed by 2 bases and J by 2 bases, leaving 6 bases between them. The CDR3 has 13 amino acids. The CDR3 is CASSLSITDTQYF. CDR3 DNA: TGTGCCAGCAGCTTAAGCATCACAGATACGCAGTATTTT.

The rearrangement joins TRBV2 to TRBJ2-3; 7 nucleotides line up with TRBD2. Germline assignment: CDR1 SNHLY and CDR2 FYNNEI. V shed 6 bases, J shed 4 bases, and the junction held 10 bases outside the gene matches. The CDR3 contains 15 residues. CDR3 loop: CASRMAGVGADTQYF. The CDR3 DNA is TGTGCCAGCAGGATGGCGGGAGTAGGGGCAGATACGCAGTATTTT.

The J gene is TRBJ1-2, the V gene TRBV3-1 (or the pseudogene TRBV3-2), with 10 bases matching TRBD1. The V gene end was trimmed by 4 bases and the J gene end by 8 bases; junction bases not matched to a gene: 16. Germline CDR1 LGHDT, CDR2 YNNKEL (reference sequence). The CDR3 runs 17 residues. The CDR3 DNA follows: TGTGCCAGCAGCCCTTCTTCCCGGGACAGGGGCGGTGTCGGCTACACCTTC. This codes for CASSPSSRDRGGVGYTF.

This chain connects TRBV6-5 to TRBJ2-7; 13 nucleotides match TRBD2. With 4 bases clipped from V and 7 bases from J, the junction kept 4 bases outside the gene matches. The CDR3 runs 14 residues. Germline V gene data show CDR1 as MNHEY and CDR2 as SVGAGI. CDR3 region: CASSSGTSGKEQYF. The CDR3 DNA follows: TGTGCCAGCAGTTCGGGGACTAGCGGGAAAGAGCAGTACTTC.

This clone showed up many times. V usage is TRBV14 and J usage is TRBJ1-6, with 8 bases identical to TRBD1. V lost 6 bases, J lost 10 bases, and 11 bases stayed unmatched. CDR1 is SGHDN, CDR2 FVKESK, per germline. The CDR3 totals 15 residues. CDR3 sequence (DNA): TGTGCCAGCAGTCAGGACAGGGTGGGGTTATCACCCCTCCACTTT. Protein: CASSQDRVGLSPLHF.

This clone was recorded a few times. The rearrangement links TRBV6-5 to TRBJ1-2; 9 bases align to TRBD1. J gave up 8 bases and V 6 bases, and 13 bases lay outside the gene matches. Germline loops: CDR1 MNHEY, CDR2 SVGAGI. The length of the CDR3 is 15 residues. Written as DNA, the CDR3 is TGTGCCAGCAGGGCCGTACAGGGGGCGTTGTCAGGCTACACCTTC. This translates into CASRAVQGALSGYTF.

The rearrangement uses TRBV10-3 and TRBJ2-7, with 8 bases matching TRBD2. This CDR3 has 14 residues. J was trimmed by 7 bases and V by 9 bases; bases with no gene match: 14. Germline CDR1 ENHRY, CDR2 SYGVKD. Here the CDR3 DNA reads TGTGCCATAACTGGGACTAGGGAAAGCAGGGAGCAGTACTTC. Protein sequence: CAITGTRESREQYF.

The chain employs TRBV9 and TRBJ2-7; 7 nucleotides match TRBD1. CDR1 and CDR2 (germline): SGDLS, YYNGEE. V dropped 2 bases and J dropped 1; count of bases not matched to a gene: 3. The CDR3 length is 14 residues. The CDR3 region has the DNA TGTGCCAGCAGCGTGCTGGGACAGTCCTACGAGCAGTACTTC. Translation gives CASSVLGQSYEQYF.

The chain has TRBV4-1 and TRBJ1-1; TRBD1 agrees at 7 bases. This CDR3 is 14 amino acids long. Germline values: CDR1 MGHRA, CDR2 YSYEKL. The ends lost 5 bases at V and 2 bases at J; junction bases unmatched: 5. CDR3 protein: CASSAGQTNTEAFF. CDR3 DNA: TGCGCCAGCAGCGCGGGACAGACCAACACTGAAGCTTTCTTT.

This rearrangement joins TRBV6-1 to TRBJ2-7; TRBD2 agrees at 9 bases. The V gene's germline CDR1 is MNHNS and CDR2 SASEGT. The V gene end was trimmed by 3 bases and the J gene end by 4 bases; junction bases not matched to a gene: 1. This CDR3 is 13 amino acids long. The CDR3 coding sequence is TGTGCCAGCAGTGATAGCGGGAGTTACGAGCAGTACTTC. This codes for CASSDSGSYEQYF.

Only a few counts were recorded for this clone. This chain links TRBV19 with TRBJ1-5; weak D call: TRBD1 (5 bases). Trimming left V 2 bases short and J 4 bases short, with 12 bases between. Germline CDR1 LNHDA, CDR2 SQIVND (reference sequence). CDR3 length: 15 amino acids. The CDR3 bases are TGTGCCAGTAGTATAAAGACAGCCCGGAATCAGCCCCAGCATTTT. Residues: CASSIKTARNQPQHF.

The gene calls are TRBV19 and TRBJ1-6, with a tentative D call TRBD1 (5 bases). Germline CDR1 and CDR2: LNHDA and SQIVND (reference sequence). CDR3 length equals 13 residues. Trimming left V 5 bases short and J 10 bases short, with 12 bases between. The CDR3 DNA is TGTGCCAGTAGTCCCAGGGATCGATCACCCCTCCACTTT. This translates into CASSPRDRSPLHF.

The chain has TRBV2 and TRBJ1-5; 11 bases are shared with TRBD1. The CDR3 is 14 residues long. J lost 7 bases, V lost 6 bases, and 5 bases had no gene match. Germline V gene sequence: CDR1 SNHLY, CDR2 FYNNEI. In DNA form, the CDR3 reads TGTGCCAGCAGACCCGGGACAGGGGGACAGCCCCAGCATTTT. This codes for CASRPGTGGQPQHF.